Following are 20 T cell receptor beta chains from one sample sequenced in a study of blood T cell repertoires in COVID-19. Repertoires were generated with immunoSEQ multiplex PCR, while TCRdb's copy carries only in-frame clones and drops some. The table has about 320,000 clones, roughly 90% seen once. Sequencing was done on a sample of peripheral blood. Receptor source: a man between 18 and 29 years old who had recovered from COVID-19.

This clone was picked up one time. V gene TRBV19 combines with J gene TRBJ1-2; 7 bases are shared with TRBD1. The germline V gene has CDR1 LNHDA and CDR2 SQIVND (reference sequence). V lost 9 bases to trimming and J lost 4 bases; unmatched junction nucleotides: 8. The CDR3 has 13 amino acids. The CDR3, as DNA: TGTGCCAGCCGATCGGGGACAGCCTATGGCTACACCTTC. This gives the protein CASRSGTAYGYTF. Drawing the rest from reference TRBV19 and TRBJ1-2, the complete variable domain is DGGITQSPKYLFRKEGQNVTLSCEQNLNHDAMYWYRQDPGQGLRLIYYSQIVNDFQKGDIAEGYSVSREKKESFPLTVTSAQKNPTAFYLCASRSGTAYGYTFGSGTRLTVV.

The chain carries TRBV5-6 and TRBJ1-2, with D possibly being TRBD1 (5 bases). The CDR3 has 12 residues. V lost 4 bases, J lost 5 bases, and 9 bases lay in between. Germline CDR1 reads SGHDT; CDR2 reads YYEEEE. The CDR3 sequence: CASSKRQYGYTF. CDR3 DNA sequence: TGTGCCAGCAGCAAACGACAGTATGGCTACACCTTC.

The chain is built from TRBV5-4 and TRBJ2-1; perhaps TRBD2 as D (5 bases). There are 15 residues in the CDR3. The V end was cut by 5 bases, the J end by 3 bases, with 15 bases between. The V gene's germline CDR1 is SGHNT and CDR2 YYREEE (reference sequence). In DNA form, the CDR3 reads TGTGCCAGCAGTAGTGTCGGGGAACTCTACAATGAGCAGTTCTTC. It codes for CASSSVGELYNEQFF.

The chain carries TRBV27 and TRBJ2-7; the D gene is possibly TRBD2 (6 bases). V was trimmed by 5 bases and J by 6 bases, leaving 23 bases between them. The CDR3 loop spans 16 amino acids. CDR1 is MNHEY and CDR2 is SMNVEV in the germline V gene (reference sequence). CDR3 nucleotide sequence: TGTGCCAGCAGTACCCTCGGCGGAGGGATCCCCCGCGAGCAGTACTTC. Its protein is CASSTLGGGIPREQYF.

This clone was seen once. The CDR3 bases are TGTGCCAGTATGTTGGCGGGGGGCTACGAGCAGTACTTC. Amino acid sequence: CASMLAGGYEQYF. The chain carries TRBV19 and TRBJ2-7, with 8 bases that match TRBD2. The CDR3 is 13 residues long. Germline CDR1 LNHDA, CDR2 SQIVND (reference sequence). V dropped 7 bases and J dropped 3; count of bases not matched to a gene: 5.

This chain joins TRBV7-2 and TRBJ2-3; 10 bases agree with TRBD1. This CDR3 contains 16 residues. From germline, CDR1 is SGHTA and CDR2 FQGNSA. The V segment lost 2 bases and the J segment 2 bases; nucleotides outside the gene matches: 4. The CDR3 DNA reads TGTGCCAGCAGCTTATCGGGACAGGGGAACACAGATACGCAGTATTTT. Amino acid sequence: CASSLSGQGNTDTQYF.

The sample holds one count of this clone. The chain recombines TRBV18 with TRBJ1-6; D gene uncertain. CDR1 is KGHSH, CDR2 LQKENI, per germline. This CDR3 is built from 12 residues. Trimming shortened V by 5 bases and J by 7 bases, and 6 bases separated the two germline ends. CDR3 nucleotides: TGTGCCAGCTCAACAGTGAATTCACCCCTCCACTTT. It translates to CASSTVNSPLHF.

V and J are TRBV2 and TRBJ2-1, with 8 bases that match TRBD2. Germline V gene sequence: CDR1 SNHLY, CDR2 FYNNEI. The V segment lost 7 bases and the J segment 10 bases; nucleotides outside the gene matches: 15. This CDR3 contains 15 residues. As DNA, the CDR3 is TGTGCCAGCACCGTGCAAGCGGGGGCCCCCCAGGAGCAGTTCTTC. It specifies CASTVQAGAPQEQFF.

Concerning this clone itself: This same CDR3 is encoded by further DNA sequences in the sample. The chain uses TRBV29-1 and TRBJ1-1; 7 bases fit TRBD1. The germline V gene has CDR1 SQVTM and CDR2 ANQGSEA. This CDR3 has 13 amino acids. V gave up 6 bases and J gave up 0 bases; unmatched junction bases: 4. The CDR3 spells CSVGGQMNTEAFF. Here the CDR3 DNA reads TGCAGCGTCGGGGGACAGATGAACACTGAAGCTTTCTTT.

This rearrangement joins TRBV6-2 or TRBV6-3 to TRBJ1-1; tentatively, D is TRBD1 (5 bases). CDR3 length equals 16 residues. CDR1 is MNHEY and CDR2 is SVGEGT in the germline V gene. Trimming took off 5 bases at V and 11 bases at J, with 27 bases between the two ends. CDR3 sequence (DNA): TGTGCCAGCAGTCAAGTTGGTGGAGGAGGGGCTGTTGCGGCTTTCTTT. As protein: CASSQVGGGGAVAAFF.

A single count supports this clone. The chain carries TRBV5-1 and TRBJ1-1, with 9 bases aligning to TRBD1. CDR1 is SGHRS and CDR2 is YFSETQ in the germline V gene. The CDR3 loop spans 15 amino acids. The junction had 9 bases not matched to a gene; V was cut back by 4 bases and J by 5 bases. The CDR3 bases are TGCGCCAGCAGCCCGGGACAGGGACGGGGGACTGAAGCTTTCTTT. This encodes CASSPGQGRGTEAFF.

This clone has a handful of counts. The CDR3: CASSGTGNTGELFF. Here the CDR3 DNA reads TGTGCCAGCAGCGGGACAGGGAACACCGGGGAGCTGTTTTTT. The genes are TRBV7-3 and TRBJ2-2; 8 bases map to TRBD1. Germline assignment: CDR1 SGHTA and CDR2 FQGTGA. Trimming cost V 5 bases and J 1 base; bases outside gene matches: 0. The CDR3 totals 14 residues.

This chain uses TRBV11-1 with TRBJ2-7, with a possible D match to TRBD1 (6 bases). V was shortened by 4 bases and J by 6 bases, with 16 bases between the two germline ends. This CDR3 region has 14 residues. CDR1 and CDR2 (germline): SGHAT, FQDESV (reference sequence). The CDR3 nucleotides are TGTGCCAGCAGCTATGGACAGCATGGGGGCGAGCAGTACTTC. This encodes CASSYGQHGGEQYF. Combining the CDR3 with reference TRBV11-1 and TRBJ2-7 gives the whole variable domain EAEVAQSPRYKITEKSQAVAFWCDPISGHATLYWYRQILGQGPELLVQFQDESVVDDSQLPKDRFSAERLKGVDSTLKIQPAELGDSAMYLCASSYGQHGGEQYFGPGTRLTVT.

V gene TRBV20-1 combines with J gene TRBJ1-2, with unresolved D. The V gene lost 3 bases and the J gene lost 2 bases, with 13 bases spanning the gap. CDR3 length equals 14 residues. The germline V gene encodes CDR1 DFQATT and CDR2 SNEGSKA (reference sequence). Written as DNA, the CDR3 is TGCAGTGCTAGTGTGGGGAGTCGCAACTATGGCTACACCTTC. Encoded protein: CSASVGSRNYGYTF.

DNA of the CDR3: TGTGCCAGCAGCCCCCATTTAGCGGGAGTAGGTAATGAGCAGTTCTTC. Protein: CASSPHLAGVGNEQFF. The chain has TRBV9 and TRBJ2-1; 9 bases map to TRBD2. The CDR3 extends over 16 amino acids. The V segment lost 4 bases and the J segment 7 bases; nucleotides outside the gene matches: 12. Germline V gives CDR1 SGDLS, CDR2 YYNGEE.

V is TRBV25-1 and J is TRBJ2-7, with D tentatively TRBD1 (6 bases). The V gene lost 4 bases and the J gene lost 3 bases, with 10 bases spanning the gap. CDR1 and CDR2 from the germline V gene are MGHDK and SYGVNS. This CDR3 spans 13 amino acids. This CDR3 reads CASSAGTSYEQYF. In DNA form, the CDR3 reads TGTGCCAGCAGTGCCGGGACAAGCTACGAGCAGTACTTC.

This clone was counted a single time. The J gene is TRBJ1-3, the V gene TRBV5-4; 7 bases are shared with TRBD1. This CDR3 is built from 14 residues. The V gene end was trimmed by 0 bases and the J gene end by 4 bases; junction bases not matched to a gene: 1. CDR1 and CDR2 from the germline V gene are SGHNT and YYREEE (reference sequence). The CDR3 coding sequence is TGTGCCAGCAGCTTGGACAGGGGAGGAAACACCATATATTTT. This encodes CASSLDRGGNTIYF.

This chain uses TRBV27 with TRBJ2-3, with 8 bases that match TRBD2. Germline V gene data show CDR1 as MNHEY and CDR2 as SMNVEV (reference sequence). With 3 bases clipped from V and 2 bases from J, the junction kept 4 bases outside the gene matches. The CDR3 contains 15 residues. The chain's CDR3 is CASSFRGGYTDTQYF. Written as DNA, the CDR3 is TGTGCCAGCAGTTTCCGCGGGGGGTACACAGATACGCAGTATTTT.

The chain combines TRBV30 with TRBJ2-2, with D perhaps matching TRBD2 (7 bases). V lost 3 bases and J lost 6, with 17 bases in between. Germline-derived CDR1 and CDR2 are GTSNPN and SVGIG (reference sequence). The CDR3 totals 15 residues. DNA of the CDR3: TGTGCCTGGAGGAGGGGGGGCGGTTACGCCGGGGAGCTGTTTTTT. Its protein product is CAWRRGGGYAGELFF.

The CDR3 region has the DNA TGTGCCAGCAGCTTGGTGACAGGGGGTGGCGAGACCCAGTACTTC. It codes for CASSLVTGGGETQYF. The V call is TRBV5-6, the J call TRBJ2-5; 9 positions match TRBD1. The germline V gene has CDR1 SGHDT and CDR2 YYEEEE. This CDR3 spans 15 amino acids. The V gene end was trimmed by 0 bases and the J gene end by 5 bases; junction bases not matched to a gene: 5.